This T cell receptor beta chain was recorded in a study of T cell responses to AZD1222 COVID-19 vaccine. Study results and caveats: Baseline seropositivity occurred in only six AZD1222 recipients. Per reports, nearly half of all spike-specific TCRs target regions that are unmutated in variants. With dominance at 160-218 and 743-854, vaccine-associated CD4 TCRs spanned spike. Spike-specific TCR breadth and depth both grew after two AZD1222 doses.

V dropped 5 bases and J dropped 1; count of bases not matched to a gene: 8. CDR3 length: 16 amino acids. CDR1 is LNHDA and CDR2 is SQIVND in the germline V gene (reference sequence). Of note for this clone: The antigen remains undetermined.

Clones were read by immunoSEQ multiplex PCR, and TCRdb kept only the in-frame ones, dropping some. The profile shows 120,000 or so clones, less than 95% of them singletons. The chain has TRBV19 and TRBJ1-1, with 9 bases that match TRBD1. Sequenced material: peripheral blood, taken on day 0 of AZD1222 vaccination. The origin of this receptor is an adult in good health. As DNA, the CDR3 is TGTGCCAGTAGTCCCGGGACAGGGTCGAGGAACACTGAAGCTTTCTTT. Translating it yields CASSPGTGSRNTEAFF.